The 5 T cell receptor beta chains reported below all come from one sample, sequenced in a study of cytomegalovirus exposure and HLA in healthy donors. Both 60 Vbeta primers and 13 Jbeta primers went into the PCR. Repertoires were generated with immunoSEQ multiplex PCR, while TCRdb's copy carries only in-frame clones and drops some. The sample consists of roughly 140,000 clones, around 76% of them appearing once. The sample comprised PBMCs. The receptors derive from a man aged 18 to 29 in good health and CMV-seronegative.

This clone was seen only a few times. The chain uses TRBV10-3 and TRBJ2-7, with 11 bases aligning to TRBD2. V shed 6 bases, J shed 1 base, and the junction held 2 bases outside the gene matches. The germline V gene has CDR1 ENHRY and CDR2 SYGVKD. CDR3 length: 14 amino acids. CDR3 sequence (DNA): TGTGCCATCAGGGGGACTAGCGGATCCTACGAGCAGTACTTC. Its translation: CAIRGTSGSYEQYF.

The sample holds one count of this clone. The chain couples TRBV5-1 to TRBJ1-1; D not resolved. V shed 5 bases and J shed 6 bases, with 20 bases lying between them. The CDR3 spans 15 residues. CDR1 and CDR2 (germline): SGHRS, YFSETQ. CDR3 coding DNA: TGCGCCAGCAGTCAACCGGGGATCCGGGTGTCTGAAGCTTTCTTT. Translating it yields CASSQPGIRVSEAFF.

The chain links TRBV6-5 to TRBJ1-1, with a possible D match to TRBD1 (6 bases). This CDR3 spans 14 amino acids. V lost 4 bases and J lost 0, with 9 bases in between. CDR1 is MNHEY and CDR2 is SVGAGI in the germline V gene. The CDR3 loop reads CASSWDTVNTEAFF. CDR3 coding DNA: TGTGCCAGCAGTTGGGACACGGTGAACACTGAAGCTTTCTTT.

Turning to this clone: One junction end does not reproduce the germline sequence, and a read error may be involved. The J gene is TRBJ1-2, the V gene TRBV7-2; a weak D match, TRBD1 (6 bases). The CDR3 is 14 residues long. CDR1 is SGHTA, CDR2 FQGNSA, per germline. For the CDR3, the DNA is TGTGCCAGCAGCTTAGACCTCAGGGGTTATGGCTACGCCTTC. Translated, it gives CASSLDLRGYGYAF.

The V and J genes are TRBV7-2 and TRBJ1-2, with D uncertain. The germline gives CDR1 SGHTA, CDR2 FQGNSA. Between the trimmed V and J ends, which lost 1 base and 4 bases, there was a span of 7 bases. CDR3 length equals 13 residues. CDR3 nucleotide sequence: TGTGCCAGCAGCTTAGGGGCAGCCTATGGCTACACCTTC. Amino acid sequence: CASSLGAAYGYTF.